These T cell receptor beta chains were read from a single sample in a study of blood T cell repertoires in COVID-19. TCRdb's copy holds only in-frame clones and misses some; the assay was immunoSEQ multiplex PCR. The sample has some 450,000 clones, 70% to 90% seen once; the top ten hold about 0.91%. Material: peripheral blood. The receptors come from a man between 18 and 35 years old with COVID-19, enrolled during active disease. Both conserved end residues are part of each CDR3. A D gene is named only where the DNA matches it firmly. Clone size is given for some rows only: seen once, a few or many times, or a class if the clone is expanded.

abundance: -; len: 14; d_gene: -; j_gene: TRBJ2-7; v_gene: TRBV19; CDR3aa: CASSIGATSYEQYF; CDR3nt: TGTGCCAGTAGTATAGGGGCCACCTCCTACGAGCAGTACTTC
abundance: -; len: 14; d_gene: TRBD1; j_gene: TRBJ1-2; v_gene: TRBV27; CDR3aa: CASSWAGGLYGYTF; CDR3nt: TGTGCCAGCAGTTGGGCAGGGGGACTCTATGGCTACACCTTC
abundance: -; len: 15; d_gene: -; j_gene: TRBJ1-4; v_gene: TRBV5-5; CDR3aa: CASSGSTPTNEKLFF; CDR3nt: TGTGCCAGCAGCGGTTCAACACCAACTAATGAAAAACTGTTTTTT
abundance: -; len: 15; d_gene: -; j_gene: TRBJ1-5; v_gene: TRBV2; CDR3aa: CASRMGHNSNQPQHF; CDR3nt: TGTGCCAGCAGAATGGGACACAATAGCAATCAGCCCCAGCATTTT
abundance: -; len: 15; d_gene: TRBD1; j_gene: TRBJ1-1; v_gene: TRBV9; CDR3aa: CASSPGTGGATEAFF; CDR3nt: TGTGCCAGCAGCCCGGGGACAGGGGGCGCAACTGAAGCTTTCTTT
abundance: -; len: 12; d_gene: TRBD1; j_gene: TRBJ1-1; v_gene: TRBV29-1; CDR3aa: CSLGGVGTEAFF; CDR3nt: TGCAGCTTAGGGGGCGTCGGAACTGAAGCTTTCTTT
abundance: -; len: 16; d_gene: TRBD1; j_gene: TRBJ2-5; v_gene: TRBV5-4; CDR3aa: CASSPGDRAYQETQYF; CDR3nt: TGTGCCAGCAGCCCGGGGGACAGGGCCTACCAAGAGACCCAGTACTTC
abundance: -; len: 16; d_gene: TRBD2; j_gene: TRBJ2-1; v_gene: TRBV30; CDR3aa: CAWSESGRAFRNEQFF; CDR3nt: TGTGCCTGGAGCGAGAGCGGGAGGGCCTTTCGGAATGAGCAGTTCTTC
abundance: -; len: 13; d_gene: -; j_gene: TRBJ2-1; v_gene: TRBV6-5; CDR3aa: CASSRGYWNEQFF; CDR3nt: TGTGCCAGCAGTCGGGGGTATTGGAATGAGCAGTTCTTC
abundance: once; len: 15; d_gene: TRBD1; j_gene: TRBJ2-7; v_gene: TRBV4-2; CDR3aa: CASSQPGQGIVEQYF; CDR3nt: TGTGCCAGCAGCCAACCGGGACAGGGGATTGTAGAGCAGTACTTC
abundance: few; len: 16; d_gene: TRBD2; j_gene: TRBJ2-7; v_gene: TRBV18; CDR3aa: CASSPPGLGRSYEQYF; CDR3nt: TGTGCCAGCTCACCTCCGGGACTAGGACGCTCCTACGAGCAGTACTTC
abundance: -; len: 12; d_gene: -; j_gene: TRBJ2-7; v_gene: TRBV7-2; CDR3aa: CASSFGLGEQYF; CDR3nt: TGTGCCAGCAGCTTTGGGCTCGGAGAGCAGTACTTC
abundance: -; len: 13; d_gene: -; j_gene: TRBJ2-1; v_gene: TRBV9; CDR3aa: CASSGTTNNEQFF; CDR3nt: TGTGCCAGCAGCGGGACTACCAACAATGAGCAGTTCTTC
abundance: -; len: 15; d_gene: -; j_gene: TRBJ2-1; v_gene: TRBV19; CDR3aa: CASSISGDGYNEQFF; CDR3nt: TGTGCCAGTAGTATATCTGGAGATGGCTACAATGAGCAGTTCTTC
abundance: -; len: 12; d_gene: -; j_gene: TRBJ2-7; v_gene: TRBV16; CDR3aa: CASSQDSYEQYF; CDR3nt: TGTGCCAGCAGCCAGGACAGCTACGAGCAGTACTTC
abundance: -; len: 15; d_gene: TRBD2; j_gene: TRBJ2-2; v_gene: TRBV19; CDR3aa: CASSMGTINTGELFF; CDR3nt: TGTGCCAGTAGTATGGGGACTATAAACACCGGGGAGCTGTTTTTT
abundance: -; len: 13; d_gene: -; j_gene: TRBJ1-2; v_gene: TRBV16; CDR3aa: CASRQGQNYGYTF; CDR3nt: TGTGCCAGCAGGCAGGGGCAGAACTATGGCTACACCTTC
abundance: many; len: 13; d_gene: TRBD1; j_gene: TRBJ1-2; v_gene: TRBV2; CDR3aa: CASSTTGVDGYTF; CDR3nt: TGTGCCAGCAGTACCACAGGGGTTGACGGCTACACCTTC
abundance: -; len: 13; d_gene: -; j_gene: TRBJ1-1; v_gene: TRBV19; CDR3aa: CASSISTGGEAFF; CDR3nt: TGTGCCAGTAGTATAAGCACGGGTGGTGAAGCTTTCTTT
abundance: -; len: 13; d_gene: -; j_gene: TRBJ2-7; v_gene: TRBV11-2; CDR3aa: CASSLQVLYEQYF; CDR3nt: TGTGCCAGCAGTTTACAGGTCCTCTACGAGCAGTACTTC
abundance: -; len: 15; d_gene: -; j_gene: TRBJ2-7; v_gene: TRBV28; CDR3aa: CASSLSQGTLREQYF; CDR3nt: TGTGCCAGCAGTTTATCTCAGGGGACGTTGCGAGAGCAGTACTTC
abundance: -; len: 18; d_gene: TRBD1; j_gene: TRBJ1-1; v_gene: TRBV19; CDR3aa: CASSIDARTGATNTEAFF; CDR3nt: TGTGCCAGTAGTATAGACGCCAGGACAGGGGCCACGAACACTGAAGCTTTCTTT
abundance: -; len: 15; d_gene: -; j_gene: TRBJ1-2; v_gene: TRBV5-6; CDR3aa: CASSFETGHNYGYTF; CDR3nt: TGTGCCAGCAGCTTTGAGACAGGCCATAACTATGGCTACACCTTC
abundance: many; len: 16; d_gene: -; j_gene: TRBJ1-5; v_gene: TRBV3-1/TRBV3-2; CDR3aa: CASNYPVKLSNQPQHF; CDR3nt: TGTGCCAGCAACTACCCCGTAAAACTTAGCAATCAGCCCCAGCATTTT
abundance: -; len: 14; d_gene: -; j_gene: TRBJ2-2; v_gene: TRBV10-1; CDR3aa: CASRTQMNTGELFF; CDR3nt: TGCGCCAGCAGGACTCAGATGAACACCGGGGAGCTGTTTTTT
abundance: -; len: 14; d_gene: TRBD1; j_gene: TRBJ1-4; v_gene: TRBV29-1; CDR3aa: CSVVRQGAGEKLFF; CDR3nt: TGCAGCGTTGTAAGACAGGGGGCAGGGGAAAAACTGTTTTTT